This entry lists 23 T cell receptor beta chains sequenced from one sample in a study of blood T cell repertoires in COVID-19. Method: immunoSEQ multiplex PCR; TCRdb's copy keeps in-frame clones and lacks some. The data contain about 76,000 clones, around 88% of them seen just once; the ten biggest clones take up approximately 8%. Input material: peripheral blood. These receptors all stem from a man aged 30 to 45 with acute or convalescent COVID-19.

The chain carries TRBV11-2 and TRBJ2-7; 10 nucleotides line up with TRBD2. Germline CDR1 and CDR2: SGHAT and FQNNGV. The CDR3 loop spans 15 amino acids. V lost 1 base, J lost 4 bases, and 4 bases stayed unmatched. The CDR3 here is CASSLAPGLAYEQYF. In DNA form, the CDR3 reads TGTGCCAGCAGCTTAGCCCCGGGACTAGCGTACGAGCAGTACTTC.

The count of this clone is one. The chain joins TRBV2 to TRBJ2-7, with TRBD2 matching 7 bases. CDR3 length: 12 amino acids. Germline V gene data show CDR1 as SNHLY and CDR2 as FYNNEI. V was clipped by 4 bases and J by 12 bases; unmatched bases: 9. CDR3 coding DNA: TGTGCCAGCAGTGGTGGGGAGGGACTTCCGTACTTC. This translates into CASSGGEGLPYF.

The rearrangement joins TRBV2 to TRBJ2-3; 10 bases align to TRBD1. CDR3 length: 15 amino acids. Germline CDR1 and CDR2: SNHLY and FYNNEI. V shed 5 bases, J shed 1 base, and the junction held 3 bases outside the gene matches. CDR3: CASSSGTGGTDTQYF. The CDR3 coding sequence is TGTGCCAGCAGTTCCGGGACAGGGGGCACAGATACGCAGTATTTT.

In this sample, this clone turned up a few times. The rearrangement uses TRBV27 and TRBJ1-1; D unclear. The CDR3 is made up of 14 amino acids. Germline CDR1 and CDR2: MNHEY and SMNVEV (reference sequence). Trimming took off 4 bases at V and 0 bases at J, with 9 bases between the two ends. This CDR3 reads CASSSDLMNTEAFF. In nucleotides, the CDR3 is TGTGCCAGCAGTTCGGACTTAATGAACACTGAAGCTTTCTTT.

CDR3 loop: CASSLRSGTGKETQYF. CDR3 sequence (DNA): TGTGCCAGCAGCTTAAGATCCGGGACAGGGAAAGAGACCCAGTACTTC. The chain links TRBV11-3 to TRBJ2-5, with 9 bases matching TRBD1. J was trimmed by 3 bases and V by 2 bases; bases with no gene match: 7. This CDR3 region has 16 residues. Looked up from germline, CDR1 is SGHNT and CDR2 is YENEEA.

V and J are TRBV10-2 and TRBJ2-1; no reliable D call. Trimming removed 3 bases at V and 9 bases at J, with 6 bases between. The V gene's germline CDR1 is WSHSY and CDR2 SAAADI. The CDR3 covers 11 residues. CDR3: CASSDNPEQFF. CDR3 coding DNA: TGCGCCAGCAGTGATAATCCTGAGCAGTTCTTC.

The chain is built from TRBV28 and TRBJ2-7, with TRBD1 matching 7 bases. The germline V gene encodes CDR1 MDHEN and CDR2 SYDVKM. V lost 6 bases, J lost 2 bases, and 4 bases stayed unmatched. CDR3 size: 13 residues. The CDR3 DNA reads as TGTGCCAGCAGGTCGACAGGGACCTACGAGCAGTACTTC. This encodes CASRSTGTYEQYF.

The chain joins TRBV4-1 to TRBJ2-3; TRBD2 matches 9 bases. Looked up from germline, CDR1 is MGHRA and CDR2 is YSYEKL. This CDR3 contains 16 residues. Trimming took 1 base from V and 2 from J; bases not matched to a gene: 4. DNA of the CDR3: TGCGCCAGCAGCCAAGGGGCGGGAGGGCCCACAGATACGCAGTATTTT. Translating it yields CASSQGAGGPTDTQYF.

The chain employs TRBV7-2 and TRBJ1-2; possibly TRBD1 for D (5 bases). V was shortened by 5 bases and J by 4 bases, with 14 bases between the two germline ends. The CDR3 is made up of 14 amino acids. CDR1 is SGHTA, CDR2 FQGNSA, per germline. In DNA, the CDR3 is TGTGCCAGCAGCCCCGGGGGAGGCGGCTATGGCTACACCTTC. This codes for CASSPGGGGYGYTF.

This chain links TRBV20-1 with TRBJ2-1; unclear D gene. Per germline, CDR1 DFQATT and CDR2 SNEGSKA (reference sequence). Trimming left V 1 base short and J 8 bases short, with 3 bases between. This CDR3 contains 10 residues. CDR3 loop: CSARADEQFF. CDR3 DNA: TGCAGTGCTAGAGCCGATGAGCAGTTCTTC.

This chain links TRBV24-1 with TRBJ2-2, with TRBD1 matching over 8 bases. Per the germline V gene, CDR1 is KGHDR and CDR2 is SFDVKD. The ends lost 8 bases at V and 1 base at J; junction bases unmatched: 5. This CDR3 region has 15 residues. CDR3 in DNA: TGTGCCACCACGTCAGGACAGGGGAACACCGGGGAGCTGTTTTTT. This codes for CATTSGQGNTGELFF.

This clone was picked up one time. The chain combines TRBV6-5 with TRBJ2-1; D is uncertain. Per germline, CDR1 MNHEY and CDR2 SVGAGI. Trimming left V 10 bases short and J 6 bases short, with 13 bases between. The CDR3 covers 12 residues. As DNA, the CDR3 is TGTGCCACTACCGCAGCGTCCAATGAGCAGTTCTTC. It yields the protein CATTAASNEQFF.

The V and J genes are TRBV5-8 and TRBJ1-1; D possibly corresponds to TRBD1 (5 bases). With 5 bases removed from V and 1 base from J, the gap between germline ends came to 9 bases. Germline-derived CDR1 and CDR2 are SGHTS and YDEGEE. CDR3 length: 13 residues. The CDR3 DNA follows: TGTGCCAGCAGACTCACAGGGAACACTGAAGCTTTCTTT. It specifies CASRLTGNTEAFF.

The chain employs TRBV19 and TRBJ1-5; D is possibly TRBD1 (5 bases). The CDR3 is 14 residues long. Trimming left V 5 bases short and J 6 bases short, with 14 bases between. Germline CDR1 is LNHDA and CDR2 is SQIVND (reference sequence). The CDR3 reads CASSGAGLGQPQHF. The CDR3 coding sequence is TGTGCCAGTAGTGGGGCGGGACTCGGTCAGCCCCAGCATTTT.

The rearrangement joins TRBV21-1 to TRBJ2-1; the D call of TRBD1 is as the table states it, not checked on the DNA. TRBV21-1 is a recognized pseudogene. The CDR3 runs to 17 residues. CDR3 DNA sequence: TGTGCCAGCAGCAAATCTGGGAACAGGGGCTACTACAATGAGCAGTTCTTC. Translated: CASSKSGNRGYYNEQFF.

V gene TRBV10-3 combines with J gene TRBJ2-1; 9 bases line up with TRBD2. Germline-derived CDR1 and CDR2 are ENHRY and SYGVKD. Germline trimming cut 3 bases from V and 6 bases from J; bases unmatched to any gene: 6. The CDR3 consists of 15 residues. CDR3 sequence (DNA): TGTGCCATCAGTGATAGGGTAGCGGGAGCCAATGAGCAGTTCTTC. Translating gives CAISDRVAGANEQFF.

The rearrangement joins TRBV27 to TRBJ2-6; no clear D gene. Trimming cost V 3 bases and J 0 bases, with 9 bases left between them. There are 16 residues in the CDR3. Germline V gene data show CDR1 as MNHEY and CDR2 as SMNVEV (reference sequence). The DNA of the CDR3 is TGTGCCAGCAGTTTCCTCCCTAACTCTGGGGCCAACGTCCTGACTTTC. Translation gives CASSFLPNSGANVLTF.

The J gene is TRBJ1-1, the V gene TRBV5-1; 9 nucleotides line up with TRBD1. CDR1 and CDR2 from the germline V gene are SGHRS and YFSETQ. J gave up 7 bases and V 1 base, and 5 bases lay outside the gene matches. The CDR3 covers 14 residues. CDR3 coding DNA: TGCGCCAGCAGCTTGAACAGGGGGCACGTTGAAGCTTTCTTT. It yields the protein CASSLNRGHVEAFF.

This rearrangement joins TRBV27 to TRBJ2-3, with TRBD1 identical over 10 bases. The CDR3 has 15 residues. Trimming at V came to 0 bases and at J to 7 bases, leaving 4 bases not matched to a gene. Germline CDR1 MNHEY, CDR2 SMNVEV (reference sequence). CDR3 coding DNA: TGTGCCAGCAGTTTATCCGGGACAGGGGACAATACGCAGTATTTT. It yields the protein CASSLSGTGDNTQYF.

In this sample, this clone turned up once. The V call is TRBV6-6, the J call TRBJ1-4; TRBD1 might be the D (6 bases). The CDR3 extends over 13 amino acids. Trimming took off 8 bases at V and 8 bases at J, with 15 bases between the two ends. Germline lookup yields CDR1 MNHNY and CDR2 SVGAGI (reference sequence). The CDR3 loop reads CASGDRSREKLFF. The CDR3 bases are TGTGCCAGCGGCGACAGGTCACGGGAAAAACTGTTTTTT.

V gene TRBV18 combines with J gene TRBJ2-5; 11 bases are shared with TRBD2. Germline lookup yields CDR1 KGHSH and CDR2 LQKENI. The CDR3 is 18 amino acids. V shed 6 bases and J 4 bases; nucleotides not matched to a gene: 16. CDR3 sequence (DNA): TGTGCCAGCTCCCGGACGAATAGCGGGAGGGCCGAGGGAGAGACCCAGTACTTC. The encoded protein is CASSRTNSGRAEGETQYF.

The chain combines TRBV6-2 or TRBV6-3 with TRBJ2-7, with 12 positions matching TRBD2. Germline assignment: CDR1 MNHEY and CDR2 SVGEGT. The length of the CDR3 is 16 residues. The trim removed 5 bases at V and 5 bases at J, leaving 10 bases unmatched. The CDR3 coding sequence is TGTGCCAGCAGTCCACCCTTGACTAGCGGGAGAGACGAGCAGTACTTC. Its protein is CASSPPLTSGRDEQYF.

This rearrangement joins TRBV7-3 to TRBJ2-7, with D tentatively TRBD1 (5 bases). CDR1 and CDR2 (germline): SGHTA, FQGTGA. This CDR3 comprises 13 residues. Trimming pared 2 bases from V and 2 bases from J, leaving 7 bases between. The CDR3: CASSLGHPYEQYF. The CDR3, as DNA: TGTGCCAGCAGCTTAGGACACCCCTACGAGCAGTACTTC.